A single sample gave rise to the 27 T cell receptor beta chains below, sequenced in a study of T cell responses to AZD1222 COVID-19 vaccine. Sequenced by immunoSEQ multiplex PCR; TCRdb stores in-frame clones only, minus some. In the table there are about 97,000 clones, roughly nine tenths of which are singletons. The sequenced sample was peripheral blood, obtained on day 0 of AZD1222 vaccination. The receptors here all came from an adult in good health.

The chain joins TRBV19 to TRBJ1-4, with 7 nucleotides matching TRBD1. CDR1 is LNHDA and CDR2 is SQIVND in the germline V gene (reference sequence). Trimming took 5 bases from V and 6 from J; bases not matched to a gene: 3. The CDR3 is 13 residues long. CDR3 loop: CASSLRGYEKLFF. CDR3 DNA sequence: TGTGCCAGTAGTCTCAGGGGGTATGAAAAACTGTTTTTT.

The CDR3 DNA sequence: TGTGCCAGCAGCCATAACGGCGGAGGGACCATCTCTGGAAACACCATATATTTT. Translated: CASSHNGGGTISGNTIYF. V and J are TRBV7-8 and TRBJ1-3; D may be TRBD1 (5 bases). The CDR3 is 18 residues long. The V and J ends lost 5 bases and 0 bases respectively, with 20 bases between them. Germline V gene sequence: CDR1 SGHVS, CDR2 FQNEAQ.

A few counts support this clone. This chain joins TRBV2 and TRBJ2-3; no definite D call. The V and J ends lost 8 bases and 1 base respectively, with 7 bases between them. Germline V gene lookup returns CDR1 SNHLY and CDR2 FYNNEI. This CDR3 comprises 12 residues. This CDR3 reads CASDKRTDTQYF. DNA of the CDR3: TGTGCCAGCGACAAGCGCACAGATACGCAGTATTTT.

The J gene is TRBJ2-7, the V gene TRBV5-1, with D possibly matching TRBD1 (5 bases). Trimming shortened V by 4 bases and J by 2 bases, and 10 bases separated the two germline ends. CDR1 is SGHRS and CDR2 is YFSETQ in the germline V gene. The CDR3 spans 13 residues. The DNA of the CDR3 is TGCGCCAGCAGCACCAGGGCGGCCTACGAGCAGTACTTC. This translates into CASSTRAAYEQYF.

The genes are TRBV4-1 and TRBJ2-3, with D possibly matching TRBD2 (6 bases). Trimming took off 3 bases at V and 4 bases at J, with 14 bases between the two ends. The CDR3 length is 15 residues. Germline CDR1 reads MGHRA; CDR2 reads YSYEKL. The chain's CDR3 is CASSHGNPGADTQYF. The CDR3 nucleotides read TGCGCCAGCAGCCATGGCAACCCGGGGGCAGATACGCAGTATTTT.

The chain is built from TRBV7-9 and TRBJ1-1, with 7 bases lining up with TRBD1. The CDR3 totals 16 residues. J gave up 7 bases and V 4 bases, and 15 bases lay outside the gene matches. Germline CDR1 SEHNR, CDR2 FQNEAQ (reference sequence). This CDR3 reads CASSSSIVGTDIEAFF. Here the CDR3 DNA reads TGTGCCAGCAGCTCAAGTATTGTTGGGACAGACATTGAAGCTTTCTTT. Filled out from reference TRBV7-9 and TRBJ1-1, the complete variable domain reads DTGVSQNPRHKITKRGQNVTFRCDPISEHNRLYWYRQTLGQGPEFLTYFQNEAQLEKSRLLSDRFSAERPKGSFSTLEIQRTEQGDSAMYLCASSSSIVGTDIEAFFGQGTRLTVV.

In its sample, this clone was seen once. Here the CDR3 DNA reads TGTGCCGGTGGAGCGGGGGGCGCCTACAATGAGCAGTTCTTC. Translated: CAGGAGGAYNEQFF. The chain is built from TRBV7-2 and TRBJ2-1; 9 bases are shared with TRBD2. The CDR3 spans 14 residues. Germline trimming cut 11 bases from V and 2 bases from J; bases unmatched to any gene: 7. CDR1 and CDR2 (germline): SGHTA, FQGNSA.

The chain employs TRBV19 and TRBJ1-5; TRBD1 matches at 7 bases. V gave up 8 bases and J gave up 6 bases; unmatched junction bases: 10. The germline V gene has CDR1 LNHDA and CDR2 SQIVND (reference sequence). The CDR3 consists of 14 residues. CDR3 nucleotide sequence: TGTGCCAGTGGGCAACAGGGGTGGGGTCAGCCCCAGCATTTT. This sequence encodes CASGQQGWGQPQHF.

In DNA, the CDR3 is TGCAGCGTATTTGTCTCCGGGACGGAGCATTTT. This translates into CSVFVSGTEHF. The J gene is TRBJ1-5, the V gene TRBV29-1, with D possibly being TRBD1 (5 bases). The CDR3 is 11 residues long. Trimming stripped 6 bases from V and 14 bases from J, with 17 bases between. From germline, CDR1 is SQVTM and CDR2 ANQGSEA.

This chain joins TRBV14 and TRBJ1-2; D unclear. The CDR3 totals 16 residues. V lost 0 bases to trimming and J lost 4 bases, with 15 bases between them. Per germline, CDR1 SGHDN and CDR2 FVKESK. The CDR3 DNA sequence: TGTGCCAGCAGCCAAGAGGGGTCTCCTGAGATCTATGGCTACACCTTC. This translates into CASSQEGSPEIYGYTF. Together with reference TRBV14 and TRBJ1-2, the CDR3 gives the full variable domain: EAGVTQFPSHSVIEKGQTVTLRCDPISGHDNLYWYRRVMGKEIKFLLHFVKESKQDESGMPNNRFLAERTGGTYSTLKVQPAELEDSGVYFCASSQEGSPEIYGYTFGSGTRLTVV.

V usage is TRBV2 and J usage is TRBJ2-2, with D maybe TRBD1 (5 bases). Germline CDR1 and CDR2: SNHLY and FYNNEI. CDR3 size: 14 residues. Trimming shortened V by 6 bases and J by 1 base, and 9 bases separated the two germline ends. The CDR3 coding sequence is TGTGCCAGCAGGGACATCCAGAACACCGGGGAGCTGTTTTTT. Its translation: CASRDIQNTGELFF.

The genes are TRBV6-5 and TRBJ1-4, with D possibly being TRBD1 (5 bases). Germline CDR1 is MNHEY and CDR2 is SVGAGI. V was shortened by 7 bases and J by 3 bases, with 12 bases between the two germline ends. The CDR3 has 14 residues. CDR3 protein: CASTEWGANEKLFF. The CDR3, as DNA: TGTGCCAGCACCGAGTGGGGGGCTAATGAAAAACTGTTTTTT.

This clone was seen just once. This rearrangement joins TRBV6-5 to TRBJ1-4, with unresolved D. V lost 7 bases and J 7 bases, leaving 10 bases between the germline ends. Germline CDR1 reads MNHEY; CDR2 reads SVGAGI. The CDR3 is made up of 12 amino acids. CDR3 residues: CASMAVAEKLFF. In DNA form, the CDR3 reads TGTGCCAGCATGGCGGTGGCTGAAAAACTGTTTTTT.

V usage is TRBV19 and J usage is TRBJ2-1, with TRBD2 as a possible D gene (6 bases). V was pared by 9 bases and J by 9 bases, with 21 bases between. This CDR3 spans 14 amino acids. Per the germline V gene, CDR1 is LNHDA and CDR2 is SQIVND (reference sequence). The CDR3: CASHTPAGGGEQFF. DNA of the CDR3: TGTGCCAGCCACACCCCAGCCGGGGGAGGTGAGCAGTTCTTC.

V is TRBV29-1 and J is TRBJ2-1; 10 bases are a match to TRBD2. V shed 7 bases and J 0 bases; nucleotides not matched to a gene: 15. The V gene's germline CDR1 is SQVTM and CDR2 ANQGSEA. The CDR3 totals 18 residues. CDR3 sequence: CSAKGTGTSDRSYNEQFF. CDR3 DNA sequence: TGCAGCGCCAAAGGAACCGGGACTAGCGACCGCTCCTACAATGAGCAGTTCTTC.

The CDR3 here is CASSQVLIQGTQYF. DNA of the CDR3: TGCGCCAGCAGCCAAGTTCTTATTCAGGGTACGCAGTATTTT. V gene TRBV4-1 combines with J gene TRBJ2-3, with D perhaps TRBD1 (5 bases). CDR1 and CDR2 from the germline V gene are MGHRA and YSYEKL. Between the trimmed V and J ends, which lost 1 base and 8 bases, there was a span of 13 bases. This CDR3 is built from 14 residues.

The chain joins TRBV20-1 to TRBJ1-5; D remains unclear. The germline CDR1 and CDR2 sequences are DFQATT and SNEGSKA (reference sequence). This CDR3 region has 11 residues. V lost 3 bases to trimming and J lost 7 bases, with 7 bases between them. The CDR3 region is CSARIDQPQHF. The CDR3 nucleotides read TGCAGTGCTAGGATCGACCAGCCCCAGCATTTT.

The rearrangement links TRBV7-2 to TRBJ2-7; unclear D gene. From germline, CDR1 is SGHTA and CDR2 FQGNSA. Trimming took off 1 base at V and 4 bases at J, with 8 bases between the two ends. The CDR3 sequence is 13 residues long. The CDR3 DNA reads TGTGCCAGCAGCTTAGAGAACCGGTACGAGCAGTACTTC. This sequence encodes CASSLENRYEQYF.

The rearrangement uses TRBV7-9 and TRBJ2-4, with D possibly being TRBD1 or TRBD2 (6 bases each). The CDR3 has 16 amino acids. CDR1 and CDR2 from the germline V gene are SEHNR and FQNEAQ (reference sequence). Trimming removed 4 bases from V and 5 bases from J, with 18 bases in between. In DNA, the CDR3 is TGTGCCAGCAGCTCGTCCAAGGGGGGCTTTCAAAACATTCAGTACTTC. Its protein product is CASSSSKGGFQNIQYF. Full variable domain (outside the CDR3, taken from reference TRBV7-9 and TRBJ2-4): DTGVSQNPRHKITKRGQNVTFRCDPISEHNRLYWYRQTLGQGPEFLTYFQNEAQLEKSRLLSDRFSAERPKGSFSTLEIQRTEQGDSAMYLCASSSSKGGFQNIQYFGAGTRLSVL.

This clone counts as medium-sized (0.01 to 0.1%). The chain recombines TRBV7-9 with TRBJ1-3; D remains ambiguous. The V and J ends lost 6 bases and 0 bases respectively, with 6 bases between them. The germline gives CDR1 SEHNR, CDR2 FQNEAQ (reference sequence). The CDR3 consists of 13 residues. The CDR3 sequence is CASSLGSGNTIYF. The CDR3 bases are TGTGCCAGCAGTCTCGGCTCTGGAAACACCATATATTTT.

The chain is built from TRBV7-2 and TRBJ1-5; D ambiguous. Germline V CDR1 and CDR2: SGHTA, FQGNSA. Deletions cut 5 bases from V and 3 bases from J, with 5 bases between. The CDR3 is 12 residues long. The CDR3 DNA reads as TGTGCCAGCAGCCTTTTCAATCAGCCCCAGCATTTT. Translated: CASSLFNQPQHF.

The chain uses TRBV7-6 and TRBJ1-2, with unresolved D. The CDR3 is 13 residues long. V was cut by 1 base and J by 6 bases, with 9 bases left in between. Germline-derived CDR1 and CDR2 are SGHVS and FNYEAQ. CDR3 DNA: TGTGCCAGCAGCTTAGTGAGCGGGGATGGCTACACCTTC. Its protein is CASSLVSGDGYTF.

This clone was seen more than once but under ten times. CDR3 amino acids: CASSLGVGRGYEQYF. The CDR3 DNA follows: TGTGCCAGCAGCTTAGGTGTGGGCAGGGGCTACGAGCAGTACTTC. V usage is TRBV7-8 and J usage is TRBJ2-7, with TRBD1 as a possible D gene (6 bases). This CDR3 is built from 15 residues. V was cut by 1 base and J by 3 bases, with 13 bases left in between. Germline V gene sequence: CDR1 SGHVS, CDR2 FQNEAQ.

The rearrangement links TRBV30 to TRBJ1-1; a possible D gene is TRBD1 (6 bases). This CDR3 has 14 amino acids. V shed 4 bases and J shed 5 bases, with 17 bases lying between them. CDR1 GTSNPN and CDR2 SVGIG come from the germline V gene (reference sequence). The CDR3 DNA is TGTGCCTGGAATAACGGACAGCATCCGACTGAAGCTTTCTTT. Its protein product is CAWNNGQHPTEAFF.

The DNA for the CDR3 is TGTGCCAGCAGCTTGGGCCTCTCTGGAAACACCATATATTTT. It specifies CASSLGLSGNTIYF. The chain couples TRBV7-2 to TRBJ1-3; D gene ambiguous. This CDR3 comprises 14 residues. V lost 3 bases and J lost 0, with 6 bases in between. CDR1 SGHTA and CDR2 FQGNSA come from the germline V gene.

This sequence joins TRBV4-1 and TRBJ1-3; D not certain. The CDR3 is 19 residues long. Trimming removed 4 bases from V and 0 bases from J, with 22 bases in between. Germline lookup yields CDR1 MGHRA and CDR2 YSYEKL. CDR3 loop: CASSRPGRSSLSSGNTIYF. CDR3 coding DNA: TGCGCCAGCAGCCGCCCGGGTCGTTCCTCCCTCAGCTCTGGAAACACCATATATTTT.

This clone has a single count. The chain uses TRBV2 and TRBJ2-1; D call uncertain. Deletions cut 3 bases from V and 0 bases from J, with 9 bases between. The CDR3 loop spans 15 amino acids. Looked up from germline, CDR1 is SNHLY and CDR2 is FYNNEI. CDR3 DNA sequence: TGTGCCAGCAGTGAGCGGCGGTTCTCCTACAATGAGCAGTTCTTC. It translates to CASSERRFSYNEQFF.